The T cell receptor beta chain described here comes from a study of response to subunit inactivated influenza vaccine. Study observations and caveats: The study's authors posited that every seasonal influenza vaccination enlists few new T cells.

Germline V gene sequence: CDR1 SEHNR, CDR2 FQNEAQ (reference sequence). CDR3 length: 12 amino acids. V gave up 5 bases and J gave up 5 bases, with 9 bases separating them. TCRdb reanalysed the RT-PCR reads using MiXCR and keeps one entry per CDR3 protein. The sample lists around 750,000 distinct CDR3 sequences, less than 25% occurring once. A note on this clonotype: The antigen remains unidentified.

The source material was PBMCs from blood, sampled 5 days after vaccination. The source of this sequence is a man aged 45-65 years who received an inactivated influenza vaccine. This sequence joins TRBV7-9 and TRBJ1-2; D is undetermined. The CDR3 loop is CASSGDVYGYTF. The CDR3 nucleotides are TGTGCCAGCAGCGGTGATGTATATGGCTACACCTTC.